This entry concerns a single T cell receptor (beta chain). Its antigen is unknown. Researchers ran the PCR with 60 Vbeta and 13 Jbeta primers. Profiling relied on immunoSEQ multiplex PCR, and the TCRdb table lists in-frame clones only, not all of them. The repertoire holds around 40,000 clones, with around 90% as singletons. Per the germline V gene, CDR1 is MNHNY and CDR2 is SVGAGI (reference sequence). CDR3 length equals 16 residues. V was pared by 0 bases and J by 0 bases, with 12 bases between. This sample is drawn from a study of cytomegalovirus exposure and HLA in healthy donors. Looking at the study overall: Some 85 million unique TCRs, all from HLA-typed donors, were included in an early release of the data. Of a few hundred genotyped donors, about 81% clustered with self-reported Caucasian donors.

Findings and limits, study-wide: Highly shared sequence variants in one cluster were likely a sequencing artifact.

Sequencing was carried out using PBMCs. The sequence was collected from a woman aged 40 to 49 in good health and CMV-seropositive. This chain connects TRBV6-6 to TRBJ2-7; maybe TRBD1 (6 bases). The CDR3 is CASSYSATGSSYEQYF. In nucleotides, the CDR3 is TGTGCCAGCAGTTACTCGGCGACAGGCAGCTCCTACGAGCAGTACTTC.